The sequence of this TCR beta chain was determined in a study of T cells in Graves' hyperthyroidism and ophthalmopathy. Study outcomes and limitations: Through a model of 13 V-J features, ophthalmopathy was separated from stable hyperthyroidism. Blood also contained most expanded thyroid clonotypes above 0.001.

Concerning this clonotype: Its antigen is unknown.

Graves' hyperthyroidism without ophthalmopathy progression within 18 months was termed stable. It was less than 13 ml of fresh peripheral blood that supplied the PBMCs. Amplified TCR beta CDR3 regions came from RNA transcripts. Using the HTBI primer set, a first-round RT-PCR was run on the TCR CDR3. TCRdb independently ran MiXCR on the multiplex PCR reads; one entry per CDR3 protein. The repertoire holds approximately 560,000 distinct CDR3 sequences, with approximately 14% as singletons. CDR3 length: 15 amino acids. The V and J ends lost 5 bases and 3 bases respectively, with 14 bases between them. Germline CDR1 and CDR2: MDHEN and SYDVKM.

The clonotype comes from a woman in her thirties with Graves' hyperthyroidism. The sequenced sample consisted of blood. The V and J genes are TRBV28 and TRBJ1-3; no definite D call. CDR3 coding DNA: TGTGCCAGCAGTCCAGATCGGCGCTTTGGAAACACCATATATTTT. This translates into CASSPDRRFGNTIYF. Complete variable domain (other parts from reference TRBV28 and TRBJ1-3): DVKVTQSSRYLVKRTGEKVFLECVQDMDHENMFWYRQDPGLGLRLIYFSYDVKMKEKGDIPEGYSVSREKKERFSLILESASTNQTSMYLCASSPDRRFGNTIYFGEGSWLTVV.